The source of this T cell receptor (beta chain) is a study of T cells expressing NK-cell markers (dated by TCRdb to 2018 to 2020). With regard to the full study: In sorted CD3+CD56+NKG2C+, CD3+CD56+NKG2C- and CD3+CD56-NKG2C+ T-cell subsets from several donors, TCR beta-chain repertoires were profiled. Among the eight sequenced donors, only one was HCMV-seronegative, while the other seven were HCMV-seropositive. Libraries were sequenced as 2 x 150 bp reads on Illumina HiSeq 2000/2500, MiSeq or NextSeq. Randomly selected healthy volunteers, three men and five women, were used as the eight sequenced donors.

Results and caveats for the whole study, not just this receptor: Those dominant clonotypes were again the most abundant among CD3+CD56-NKG2C+ cells in a handful of donors, at about 25-60.1%. Whether the expanded NKG2C-expressing T cell clones were specific for HCMV antigens remained unclear. In over 5 donors, the dominant CD3+CD56+NKG2C+ clonotypes were among the top 10 CD8+ clonotypes and accounted for about 1.0-7.5% of CD8+ T cells.

CDR3 length: 12 amino acids, cysteine to phenylalanine. No coding sequence is recorded. CDR1 DFQATT and CDR2 SNEGSKA were looked up in the germline V gene (reference sequence). On this clonotype: It has no known antigen specificity.

HCMV serostatus was determined by detecting HCMV-specific IgG in serum with a commercial ELISA kit. Peripheral blood mononuclear cells were isolated from blood by Ficoll density gradient centrifugation. These reads were obtained on an Illumina HiSeq 2000. The TCR beta cDNA libraries were made using 5'RACE template switching, a step that added both a universal primer site and unique molecular identifiers. Synthesis of cDNA was primed from the TCR beta constant segment and was followed by two consecutive PCR amplification steps. The authors' pipeline ran thus. MIGEC was used to demultiplex reads and group reads by UMI, and MiTCR was used to assemble and quantify clonotypes. To exclude erroneous sequences, any TCR cDNA sequence not supported by at least two reads was discarded. The tcR package was used for downstream repertoire analysis, and clonotypes were matched across fractions by CDR3 nucleotide sequence plus V segment. VDJmatch was used to annotate antigen specificity against VDJdb, with one amino acid substitution in CDR3 allowed. With the reads reprocessed by TCRdb, a single entry stands for each CDR3 protein sequence and no DNA is reported. The V and J calls and clone size come from TCRdb's table, not from the authors' own analysis. The sample's clone listing holds roughly 350,000 distinct CDR3 sequences. The leading ten clones occupy roughly 5.4% of the sample.

The sequenced sample consisted of blood T cells: a sorted CD56 or NKG2C T cell subset, CD4+ or CD8+ T cells, or bulk PBMC T cells (not recorded which). This receptor was identified in a man between 18 and 69 years old in good health. The chain is assembled from TRBV20-1 and TRBJ1-2; absent DNA, TCRdb's TRBD1 call cannot be checked. CDR3 sequence: CSVEQGAYGYTF.